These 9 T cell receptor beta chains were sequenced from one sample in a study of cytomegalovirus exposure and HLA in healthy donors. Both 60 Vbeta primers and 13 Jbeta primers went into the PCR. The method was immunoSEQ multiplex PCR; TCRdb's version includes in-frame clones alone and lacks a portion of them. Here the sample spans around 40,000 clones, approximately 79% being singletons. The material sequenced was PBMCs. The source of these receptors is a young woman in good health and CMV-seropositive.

CDR3 DNA sequence: TGTGCCAGCAGGACCCAGGGAAGTGGCTACGAGCAGTACTTC. This encodes CASRTQGSGYEQYF. The V call is TRBV28, the J call TRBJ2-5; tentatively, D is TRBD1 (5 bases). The DNA end lines up better with TRBJ2-7; the J call may be wrong. Germline values: CDR1 MDHEN, CDR2 SYDVKM. There are 14 residues in the CDR3.

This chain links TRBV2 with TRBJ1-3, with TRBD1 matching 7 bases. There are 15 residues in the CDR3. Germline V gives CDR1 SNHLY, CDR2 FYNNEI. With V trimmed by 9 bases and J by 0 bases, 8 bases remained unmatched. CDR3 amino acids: CARTGVLSSGNTIYF. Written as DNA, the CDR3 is TGTGCCAGAACAGGGGTTCTAAGCTCTGGAAACACCATATATTTT. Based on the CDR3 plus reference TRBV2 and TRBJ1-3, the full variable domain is EPEVTQTPSHQVTQMGQEVILRCVPISNHLYFYWYRQILGQKVEFLVSFYNNEISEKSEIFDDQFSVERPDGSNFTLKIRSTKLEDSAMYFCARTGVLSSGNTIYFGEGSWLTVV.

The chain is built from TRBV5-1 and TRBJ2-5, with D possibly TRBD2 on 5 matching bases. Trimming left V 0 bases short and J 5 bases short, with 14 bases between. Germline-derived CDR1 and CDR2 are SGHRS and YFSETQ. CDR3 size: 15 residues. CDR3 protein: CASSLVGRAEETQYF. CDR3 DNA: TGCGCCAGCAGCTTGGTTGGGCGGGCCGAGGAGACCCAGTACTTC.

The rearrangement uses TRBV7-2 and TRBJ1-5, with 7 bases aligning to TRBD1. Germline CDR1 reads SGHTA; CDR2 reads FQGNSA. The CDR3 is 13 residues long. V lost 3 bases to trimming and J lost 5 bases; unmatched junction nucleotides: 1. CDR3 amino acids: CASSFTGDQPQHF. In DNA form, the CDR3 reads TGTGCCAGCAGCTTTACAGGGGATCAGCCCCAGCATTTT.

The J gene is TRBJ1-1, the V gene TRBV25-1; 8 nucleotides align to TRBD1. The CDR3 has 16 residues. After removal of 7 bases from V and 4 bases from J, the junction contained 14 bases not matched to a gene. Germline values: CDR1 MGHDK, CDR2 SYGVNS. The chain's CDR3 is CASKGTGGRGGTEAFF. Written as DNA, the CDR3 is TGTGCCAGCAAAGGGACAGGTGGTAGGGGTGGCACTGAAGCTTTCTTT. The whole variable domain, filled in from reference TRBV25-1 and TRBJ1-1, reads EADIYQTPRYLVIGTGKKITLECSQTMGHDKMYWYQQDPGMELHLIHYSYGVNSTEKGDLSSESTVSRIRTEHFPLTLESARPSHTSQYLCASKGTGGRGGTEAFFGQGTRLTVV.

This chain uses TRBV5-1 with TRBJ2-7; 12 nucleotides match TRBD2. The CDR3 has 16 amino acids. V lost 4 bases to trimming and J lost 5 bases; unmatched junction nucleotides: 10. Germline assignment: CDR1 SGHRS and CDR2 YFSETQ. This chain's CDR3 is CASSPQPSGRAHEQYF. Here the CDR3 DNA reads TGCGCCAGCAGCCCCCAGCCTAGCGGGAGGGCCCACGAGCAGTACTTC.

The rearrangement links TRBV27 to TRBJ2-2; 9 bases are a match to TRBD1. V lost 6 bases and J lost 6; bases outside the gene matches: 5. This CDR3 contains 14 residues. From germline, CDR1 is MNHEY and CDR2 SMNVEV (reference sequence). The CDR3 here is CASSRGTGSGELFF. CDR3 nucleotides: TGTGCCAGCAGCCGGGGGACAGGGTCCGGGGAGCTGTTTTTT.

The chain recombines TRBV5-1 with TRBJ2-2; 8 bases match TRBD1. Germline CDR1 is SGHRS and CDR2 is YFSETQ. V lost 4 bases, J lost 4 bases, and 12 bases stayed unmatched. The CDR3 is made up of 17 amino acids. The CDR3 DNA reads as TGCGCCAGCAGCATTGGCCTTATCACAGGGGGCACCGGGGAGCTGTTTTTT. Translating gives CASSIGLITGGTGELFF.

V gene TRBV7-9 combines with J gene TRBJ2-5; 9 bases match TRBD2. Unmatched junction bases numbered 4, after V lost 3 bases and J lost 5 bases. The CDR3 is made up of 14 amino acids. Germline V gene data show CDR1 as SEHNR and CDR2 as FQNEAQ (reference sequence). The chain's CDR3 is CASSFSSGKETQYF. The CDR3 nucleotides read TGTGCCAGCAGCTTCTCTAGCGGGAAGGAGACCCAGTACTTC.